This T cell receptor beta chain was retrieved from a study of blood T cell repertoires in COVID-19. The germline V gene encodes CDR1 SQVTM and CDR2 ANQGSEA. This CDR3 spans 13 amino acids. The J segment lost 4 bases and the V segment lost 5 bases, leaving 3 bases of the junction unmatched. Libraries were prepared by immunoSEQ multiplex PCR; TCRdb keeps only in-frame clonotypes and omits some of them. This sample has 200,000 to 300,000 clones, with 88% found just once. The sequencing input was peripheral blood. V usage is TRBV29-1 and J usage is TRBJ2-7, with TRBD2 identical over 12 bases. The receptor comes from a young woman with acute or convalescent COVID-19. In DNA, the CDR3 is TGCAGCGTTCCGACTAGCGGGGGTTACGAGCAGTACTTC. Translation: CSVPTSGGYEQYF.